This T cell receptor (beta chain) originates from a study of blood T cell repertoires in COVID-19. The J segment lost 3 bases and the V segment lost 0 bases, leaving 5 bases of the junction unmatched. Germline loops: CDR1 MNHEY, CDR2 SVGEGT. This CDR3 has 16 amino acids. The table came from immunoSEQ multiplex PCR; TCRdb's copy has only in-frame clones and leaves some out. The repertoire holds hundreds of thousands of clones, with roughly 85% as singletons. This clone was observed a handful of times. Input material: peripheral blood. The TCR sequence derives from a young woman with acute or convalescent COVID-19. This chain uses TRBV6-2 or TRBV6-3 with TRBJ2-3; 8 bases agree with TRBD2. The CDR3, as DNA: TGTGCCAGCAGTTACTCCGCGGGGGGCCTAACAGATACGCAGTATTTT. It translates to CASSYSAGGLTDTQYF.